A single sample is the source of the 27 T cell receptor beta chains below, sequenced in a study of shared clonotypes between healthy human individuals. The naive CD8 subset, CD45RO-negative cells positively selected for CCR7, excluded terminally differentiated effector memory CD45RA+ cells. Produced via immunoSEQ multiplex PCR; TCRdb's table is partial and in-frame only. The sample yields about 650,000 clones, about 95% seen once. Sequenced: naive CD8+ T cells sorted from blood. The receptors here all came from a woman in her 30s in good health.

The gene calls are TRBV5-1 and TRBJ2-2, with 7 bases lining up with TRBD1. The ends lost 2 bases at V and 7 bases at J; junction bases unmatched: 8. The CDR3 is 15 residues long. Per germline, CDR1 SGHRS and CDR2 YFSETQ. For the CDR3, the DNA is TGCGCCAGCAGCTTACCGGGACAGAGGGTCGGGGAGCTGTTTTTT. As protein: CASSLPGQRVGELFF.

The chain joins TRBV5-8 to TRBJ1-5, with D possibly matching TRBD1 (5 bases). The CDR3 runs to 13 residues. V was cut by 4 bases and J by 6 bases, with 11 bases left in between. CDR1 SGHTS and CDR2 YDEGEE come from the germline V gene. The CDR3 spells CASSIQGGQPQHF. The DNA for the CDR3 is TGTGCCAGCAGCATCCAGGGAGGTCAGCCCCAGCATTTT.

This chain links TRBV28 with TRBJ2-4; D remains ambiguous. CDR1 MDHEN and CDR2 SYDVKM come from the germline V gene. This CDR3 has 13 amino acids. V was shortened by 5 bases and J by 8 bases, with 13 bases between the two germline ends. The chain's CDR3 is CASSADQRDIQYF. The CDR3 nucleotides read TGTGCCAGCAGTGCCGACCAACGGGACATTCAGTACTTC.

The gene calls are TRBV19 and TRBJ2-7, with D unclear. Trimming cost V 6 bases and J 2 bases, with 23 bases left between them. Germline lookup yields CDR1 LNHDA and CDR2 SQIVND (reference sequence). The CDR3 totals 17 residues. Here the CDR3 DNA reads TGTGCCAGTAGCCCTACGATCCAAGTCCTCAATCCCTACGAGCAGTACTTC. Encoded protein: CASSPTIQVLNPYEQYF.

The chain joins TRBV19 to TRBJ2-7; tentatively, D is TRBD2 (6 bases). V was trimmed by 5 bases and J by 2 bases, leaving 16 bases between them. CDR3 size: 15 residues. Germline V lookup: CDR1 LNHDA, CDR2 SQIVND (reference sequence). Written as DNA, the CDR3 is TGTGCCAGTAGTTCAGCGGGTTCTGGAACCTACGAGCAGTACTTC. As protein: CASSSAGSGTYEQYF. The full variable domain, with the rest looked up from reference TRBV19 and TRBJ2-7, is DGGITQSPKYLFRKEGQNVTLSCEQNLNHDAMYWYRQDPGQGLRLIYYSQIVNDFQKGDIAEGYSVSREKKESFPLTVTSAQKNPTAFYLCASSSAGSGTYEQYFGPGTRLTVT.

The chain carries TRBV19 and TRBJ2-3, with 9 positions matching TRBD2. Germline V gene data show CDR1 as LNHDA and CDR2 as SQIVND (reference sequence). This CDR3 contains 17 residues. V shed 4 bases and J 2 bases; nucleotides not matched to a gene: 10. The CDR3 region has the DNA TGTGCCAGTAGTAGCGACTGGGCGGGAGGGTACACAGATACGCAGTATTTT. It is translated as CASSSDWAGGYTDTQYF. Looking up the rest from reference TRBV19 and TRBJ2-3 gives the full variable domain: DGGITQSPKYLFRKEGQNVTLSCEQNLNHDAMYWYRQDPGQGLRLIYYSQIVNDFQKGDIAEGYSVSREKKESFPLTVTSAQKNPTAFYLCASSSDWAGGYTDTQYFGPGTRLTVL.

The V and J genes are TRBV6-5 and TRBJ2-7; D uncertain. V dropped 7 bases and J dropped 5 bases, with 12 bases sitting between them. CDR3 length: 12 amino acids. Germline V gives CDR1 MNHEY, CDR2 SVGAGI. The CDR3 nucleotides read TGTGCCAGCACTACTCTCTGGGACGAGCAGTACTTC. Translation gives CASTTLWDEQYF.

The gene calls are TRBV28 and TRBJ2-2; D uncertain. CDR3 length: 17 residues. V lost 2 bases and J lost 0, with 13 bases in between. The V gene's germline CDR1 is MDHEN and CDR2 SYDVKM. As DNA, the CDR3 is TGTGCCAGCAGTTTAAATCAATGGATTTCGAACACCGGGGAGCTGTTTTTT. Protein sequence: CASSLNQWISNTGELFF.

V is TRBV30 and J is TRBJ2-7, with D maybe TRBD2 (6 bases). The CDR3 runs to 13 residues. Germline V gene data show CDR1 as GTSNPN and CDR2 as SVGIG (reference sequence). Trimming shortened V by 7 bases and J by 0 bases, and 13 bases separated the two germline ends. The CDR3 sequence is CASFRRDSYEQYF. CDR3 DNA: TGTGCCTCCTTCCGGCGGGACTCCTACGAGCAGTACTTC.

V gene TRBV6-6 combines with J gene TRBJ2-1; 8 bases are a match to TRBD2. CDR1 is MNHNY and CDR2 is SVGAGI in the germline V gene (reference sequence). V trimming: 2 bases; J trimming: 1 base; junction bases outside the gene matches: 1. This CDR3 region has 15 residues. CDR3 nucleotides: TGTGCCAGCAGTTACCTAGCGGGTTCCTACAATGAGCAGTTCTTC. Protein sequence: CASSYLAGSYNEQFF.

V gene TRBV11-3 combines with J gene TRBJ2-5; 9 nucleotides align to TRBD1. In germline, CDR1 is SGHNT, CDR2 YENEEA. V shed 0 bases and J 3 bases; nucleotides not matched to a gene: 5. This CDR3 has 16 amino acids. This chain's CDR3 is CASSLEGWDREETQYF. The CDR3 coding sequence is TGTGCCAGCAGCTTAGAGGGTTGGGACAGGGAAGAGACCCAGTACTTC.

Only one count was recorded for this clone. The chain recombines TRBV10-3 with TRBJ1-3; 10 bases match TRBD1. The CDR3 covers 15 residues. The junction had 7 bases not matched to a gene; V was cut back by 10 bases and J by 1 base. Per germline, CDR1 ENHRY and CDR2 SYGVKD. CDR3 protein: CATRTGGSSGNTIYF. CDR3 nucleotides: TGTGCCACCCGGACAGGGGGGTCGTCTGGAAACACCATATATTTT.

The chain recombines TRBV27 with TRBJ2-5, with D perhaps matching TRBD2 (5 bases). The J call may be wrong; the DNA end is better matched by TRBJ2-7. This CDR3 has 13 residues. Germline CDR1 reads MNHEY; CDR2 reads SMNVEV (reference sequence). Written as DNA, the CDR3 is TGTGCCAGCTCTCTGGGGAGTTTTTACGAGCAGTACTTC. This sequence encodes CASSLGSFYEQYF.

This clone occurred once. The rearrangement uses TRBV2 and TRBJ1-5; tentative D call: TRBD1 (5 bases). Trimming removed 9 bases at V and 2 bases at J, with 11 bases between. Per the germline V gene, CDR1 is SNHLY and CDR2 is FYNNEI. This CDR3 comprises 13 residues. CDR3 sequence reads: CASSGSGNQPQHF. Here the CDR3 DNA reads TGTGCCAGTTCAGGGAGTGGCAATCAGCCCCAGCATTTT.

This chain connects TRBV27 to TRBJ2-6, with 9 bases lining up with TRBD1. Germline CDR1 reads MNHEY; CDR2 reads SMNVEV (reference sequence). This CDR3 contains 18 residues. V was clipped by 5 bases and J by 0 bases; unmatched bases: 8. The CDR3 region is CASSPRTGVNSGANVLTF. As DNA, the CDR3 is TGTGCCAGCAGTCCCCGGACAGGGGTTAACTCTGGGGCCAACGTCCTGACTTTC.

The CDR3 is CASSPNRGSNQPQHF. CDR3 sequence (DNA): TGTGCCAGCAGCCCCAACAGGGGTAGCAATCAGCCCCAGCATTTT. The rearrangement links TRBV27 to TRBJ1-5, with TRBD1 matching 7 bases. CDR3 length equals 15 residues. Germline V gene data show CDR1 as MNHEY and CDR2 as SMNVEV (reference sequence). V shed 6 bases and J 0 bases; nucleotides not matched to a gene: 5.

V is TRBV7-9 and J is TRBJ1-2; a weak D match, TRBD1 (6 bases). The ends were cut back, 5 bases at V and 8 bases at J, with 21 bases in the middle. Germline V gives CDR1 SEHNR, CDR2 FQNEAQ (reference sequence). This CDR3 comprises 15 residues. CDR3 amino acids: CASSQPGHGLRGYTF. The CDR3, as DNA: TGTGCCAGCAGCCAGCCGGGACACGGACTCAGGGGCTACACCTTC.

The chain uses TRBV27 and TRBJ1-4; no definite D call. V lost 0 bases and J 3 bases, leaving 14 bases between the germline ends. Germline CDR1 is MNHEY and CDR2 is SMNVEV (reference sequence). The CDR3 contains 17 residues. DNA of the CDR3: TGTGCCAGCAGTTTATCGGGGAAGGGTAGGCCTAATGAAAAACTGTTTTTT. This sequence encodes CASSLSGKGRPNEKLFF.

CDR3: CASSEKGLAGREQFF. As DNA, the CDR3 is TGTGCCAGCAGTGAAAAGGGACTAGCGGGACGTGAGCAGTTCTTC. The V and J genes are TRBV6-4 and TRBJ2-1; 13 bases align to TRBD2. The germline V gene has CDR1 MRHNA and CDR2 SNTAGT. The V segment lost 3 bases and the J segment 9 bases; nucleotides outside the gene matches: 5. The CDR3 loop spans 15 amino acids.

The chain uses TRBV6-1 and TRBJ2-3; D is undetermined. With 1 base removed from V and 2 bases from J, the gap between germline ends came to 7 bases. The CDR3 is 14 amino acids. The germline CDR1 and CDR2 sequences are MNHNS and SASEGT. CDR3 in amino acids: CASSEEPNTDTQYF. The DNA for the CDR3 is TGTGCCAGCAGTGAAGAACCAAACACAGATACGCAGTATTTT.

The chain employs TRBV7-9 and TRBJ2-1, with TRBD1 identical over 12 bases. The CDR3 is 19 amino acids. Germline CDR1 reads SEHNR; CDR2 reads FQNEAQ (reference sequence). Germline trimming cut 1 base from V and 7 bases from J; bases unmatched to any gene: 14. CDR3 sequence: CASSLVSFAGQGAPNEQFF. The CDR3, as DNA: TGTGCCAGCAGCTTAGTCTCTTTTGCGGGACAGGGGGCCCCGAATGAGCAGTTCTTC.

The chain is built from TRBV28 and TRBJ2-3; TRBD2 agrees at 8 bases. After removal of 4 bases from V and 6 bases from J, the junction contained 6 bases not matched to a gene. The CDR3 loop spans 14 amino acids. Germline V CDR1 and CDR2: MDHEN, SYDVKM. CDR3 DNA: TGTGCCAGCAGTTACGAAGCGGGAGCGGATACGCAGTATTTT. Protein product: CASSYEAGADTQYF.

The rearrangement links TRBV9 to TRBJ2-3; possible D gene TRBD2, 6 bases. V was clipped by 0 bases and J by 4 bases, with 12 bases between them. The CDR3 contains 15 residues. Germline CDR1 reads SGDLS; CDR2 reads YYNGEE. The CDR3: CASSVDGGAADTQYF. CDR3 nucleotides: TGTGCCAGCAGCGTAGACGGGGGAGCGGCAGATACGCAGTATTTT.

J is TRBJ2-3 and V is TRBV23-1, with 8 bases matching TRBD1. TRBV23-1 is designated an ORF whose function remains uncertain. The CDR3 totals 14 residues. J lost 2 bases, V lost 3 bases, and 1 base had no gene match. DNA of the CDR3: TGCGCCAGCAGTCAGACAGGGGACACAGATACGCAGTATTTT. Translation: CASSQTGDTDTQYF.

This chain links TRBV11-2 with TRBJ2-1, with unresolved D. The CDR3 is 11 residues long. Trimming cost V 4 bases and J 9 bases, with 7 bases left between them. The germline V gene encodes CDR1 SGHAT and CDR2 FQNNGV. CDR3 sequence reads: CASSSLREQFF. The CDR3 DNA sequence: TGTGCCAGCAGCTCCCTCCGTGAGCAGTTCTTC.

As regards this clone: Other DNA sequences in the same sample also yield this CDR3. The CDR3 loop reads CASSIRDRGQPQHF. The CDR3 DNA reads TGTGCCAGTAGTATCCGGGACAGGGGCCAGCCCCAGCATTTT. This chain links TRBV19 with TRBJ1-5; 10 bases fit TRBD1. Germline V lookup: CDR1 LNHDA, CDR2 SQIVND (reference sequence). CDR3 size: 14 residues. Germline trimming cut 3 bases from V and 7 bases from J; bases unmatched to any gene: 3.

The rearrangement uses TRBV6-4 and TRBJ1-4, with TRBD1 matching over 7 bases. With 2 bases clipped from V and 1 base from J, the junction kept 1 base outside the gene matches. This CDR3 comprises 15 residues. The germline gives CDR1 MRHNA, CDR2 SNTAGT. CDR3 region: CASSDRGQTNEKLFF. In DNA form, the CDR3 reads TGTGCCAGCAGTGACAGGGGGCAAACTAATGAAAAACTGTTTTTT.